Below are 32 T cell receptor beta chains sequenced from a single sample in a study of shared clonotypes between healthy human individuals. Method: immunoSEQ multiplex PCR; TCRdb's copy keeps in-frame clones and lacks some. The sample carries 850,000 to 1,100,000 clones, around 77% recorded once. Sequencing used memory CD4+ T cells from PBMCs. Subset in this sample: CD45RA-negative fraction. These receptors were taken from a man younger than 30 in good health. Some clones in this sample may be carry-over from other donors' samples.

CDR3 sequence: CASSIVVNQPQHF. CDR3 DNA sequence: TGTGCCAGTAGTATAGTAGTCAATCAGCCCCAGCATTTT. V and J are TRBV19 and TRBJ1-5; D call uncertain. This CDR3 is 13 amino acids long. From germline, CDR1 is LNHDA and CDR2 SQIVND (reference sequence). V lost 1 base to trimming and J lost 3 bases, with 4 bases between them. The full variable domain, completed using reference TRBV19 and TRBJ1-5, is DGGITQSPKYLFRKEGQNVTLSCEQNLNHDAMYWYRQDPGQGLRLIYYSQIVNDFQKGDIAEGYSVSREKKESFPLTVTSAQKNPTAFYLCASSIVVNQPQHFGDGTRLSIL.

The chain couples TRBV6-5 to TRBJ1-4; unclear D gene. CDR1 and CDR2 from the germline V gene are MNHEY and SVGAGI. This CDR3 comprises 15 residues. Trimming left V 5 bases short and J 9 bases short, with 19 bases between. CDR3: CASSPGNLLRKKLFF. The CDR3 nucleotides are TGTGCCAGCAGTCCCGGGAACCTATTGCGGAAAAAACTGTTTTTT.

The rearrangement joins TRBV7-9 to TRBJ2-7, with 7 nucleotides matching TRBD2. Trimming removed 7 bases from V and 2 bases from J; junction bases left unmatched: 8. The CDR3 is made up of 14 amino acids. The germline V gene has CDR1 SEHNR and CDR2 FQNEAQ (reference sequence). The DNA of the CDR3 is TGTGCCAGCACCAAAGGGGAGGGCCCCTACGAGCAGTACTTC. Translation gives CASTKGEGPYEQYF.

The V and J genes are TRBV10-3 and TRBJ2-1, with D possibly being TRBD1 (5 bases). Germline V gives CDR1 ENHRY, CDR2 SYGVKD. This CDR3 is built from 13 residues. Trimming removed 5 bases at V and 7 bases at J, with 12 bases between. The CDR3 here is CAISSGLDNEQFF. Written as DNA, the CDR3 is TGTGCCATCAGTTCAGGGTTGGATAATGAGCAGTTCTTC.

The V call is TRBV27, the J call TRBJ2-1; D gene unclear. Germline CDR1 reads MNHEY; CDR2 reads SMNVEV (reference sequence). The V gene lost 2 bases and the J gene lost 2 bases, with 13 bases spanning the gap. The CDR3 covers 16 residues. The CDR3 spells CASSLVVGPPYNEQFF. CDR3 bases: TGTGCCAGCAGTTTAGTGGTAGGGCCCCCCTACAATGAGCAGTTCTTC.

This clone showed up just a few times. This chain uses TRBV5-5 with TRBJ2-1; tentative D call: TRBD2 (5 bases). Germline CDR1 SGHKS, CDR2 YYEKEE (reference sequence). Trimming left V 0 bases short and J 8 bases short, with 12 bases between. The CDR3 loop spans 14 amino acids. CDR3 sequence (DNA): TGTGCCAGCAGCTTGGGACCTCGGGGTGATGAGCAGTTCTTC. Protein product: CASSLGPRGDEQFF.

This chain links TRBV30 with TRBJ1-3; possibly TRBD1 for D (5 bases). The CDR3 has 15 amino acids. Germline lookup yields CDR1 GTSNPN and CDR2 SVGIG (reference sequence). The ends were cut back, 5 bases at V and 0 bases at J, with 14 bases in the middle. Written as DNA, the CDR3 is TGTGCCTGGGGCCGGGACGAAGCCTCTGGAAACACCATATATTTT. Protein: CAWGRDEASGNTIYF.

The rearrangement uses TRBV5-1 and TRBJ2-3; tentative D call: TRBD2 (6 bases). Trimming shortened V by 1 base and J by 2 bases, and 11 bases separated the two germline ends. Germline V gene data show CDR1 as SGHRS and CDR2 as YFSETQ. The length of the CDR3 is 15 residues. For the CDR3, the DNA is TGCGCCAGCAGCTTGCCCAGCGGGTACACAGATACGCAGTATTTT. It specifies CASSLPSGYTDTQYF.

The DNA for the CDR3 is TGCGCCAGCAGCTATGGGACGGGGCCGGGACCCCAGCATTTT. This sequence encodes CASSYGTGPGPQHF. The chain couples TRBV5-1 to TRBJ1-5, with D maybe TRBD1 (5 bases). This CDR3 contains 14 residues. Germline CDR1 and CDR2: SGHRS and YFSETQ. With 3 bases removed from V and 10 bases from J, the gap between germline ends came to 17 bases.

The rearrangement links TRBV4-1 to TRBJ2-7; D is unclear. V lost 0 bases, J lost 7 bases, and 19 bases lay in between. Germline V lookup: CDR1 MGHRA, CDR2 YSYEKL. The CDR3 runs to 16 residues. Here the CDR3 reads CASSQESRRVTIEQYF. DNA for the CDR3: TGCGCCAGCAGCCAAGAGAGTCGGAGAGTTACGATAGAGCAGTACTTC.

This clone was counted a few times. This chain joins TRBV10-3 and TRBJ1-2; no clear D. The CDR3 extends over 14 amino acids. Trimming shortened V by 2 bases and J by 4 bases, and 11 bases separated the two germline ends. Germline CDR1 is ENHRY and CDR2 is SYGVKD. The CDR3 DNA reads as TGTGCCATCAGTGAGGGGTTAAAGACCTATGGCTACACCTTC. Its translation: CAISEGLKTYGYTF.

V gene TRBV5-4 combines with J gene TRBJ1-1; the match to TRBD1 covers 10 bases. With V trimmed by 4 bases and J by 3 bases, 6 bases remained unmatched. CDR3 length: 15 amino acids. The germline CDR1 and CDR2 sequences are SGHNT and YYREEE (reference sequence). As DNA, the CDR3 is TGTGCCAGCAGCCCCGGACAGGGGGTGGACACTGAAGCTTTCTTT. As protein: CASSPGQGVDTEAFF.

This sequence joins TRBV29-1 and TRBJ1-5; 9 bases line up with TRBD1. CDR1 and CDR2 (germline): SQVTM, ANQGSEA. This CDR3 comprises 14 residues. Trimming took 4 bases from V and 6 from J; bases not matched to a gene: 7. The CDR3 DNA follows: TGCAGCGTTGGGGGGACAGGGACGGGTCAGCCCCAGCATTTT. Translating it yields CSVGGTGTGQPQHF.

CDR3 region: CASSGSGPSYNEQFF. For the CDR3, the DNA is TGCGCCAGCAGCGGTAGCGGCCCTTCCTACAATGAGCAGTTCTTC. The V and J genes are TRBV5-1 and TRBJ2-1, with D perhaps TRBD2 (6 bases). V lost 4 bases and J lost 1, with 12 bases in between. Germline-derived CDR1 and CDR2 are SGHRS and YFSETQ. The CDR3 is made up of 15 amino acids.

V gene TRBV19 combines with J gene TRBJ2-4; 7 bases match TRBD1. After removal of 5 bases from V and 7 bases from J, the junction contained 8 bases not matched to a gene. CDR1 LNHDA and CDR2 SQIVND come from the germline V gene (reference sequence). This CDR3 is built from 14 residues. This CDR3 reads CASSYEGAWNIQYF. CDR3 in DNA: TGTGCCAGTAGTTACGAGGGGGCTTGGAACATTCAGTACTTC.

This clone has more than one count but fewer than ten. The gene calls are TRBV5-3 and TRBJ2-1; 7 bases match TRBD1. TRBV5-3 falls under the ORF class, with uncertain function. The CDR3 extends over 16 amino acids. J was trimmed by 4 bases and V by 4 bases; bases with no gene match: 11. In nucleotides, the CDR3 is TGTGCCAGAAGCCTTTGTAGGGGGCGGCCTTACAATGAGCAGTTCTTC. Protein: CARSLCRGRPYNEQFF.

V and J are TRBV7-3 and TRBJ2-3; TRBD2 agrees at 7 bases. There are 16 residues in the CDR3. J gave up 2 bases and V 5 bases, and 10 bases lay outside the gene matches. CDR1 SGHTA and CDR2 FQGTGA come from the germline V gene. DNA of the CDR3: TGTGCCAGCAGCCTGAGAGCGGGAAGAACCACAGATACGCAGTATTTT. It yields the protein CASSLRAGRTTDTQYF.

Regarding this clone: The junction shows a germline mismatch at one end, possibly a read error. The V call is TRBV5-1, the J call TRBJ2-1, with D possibly TRBD2 on 5 matching bases. This CDR3 spans 12 amino acids. Germline V CDR1 and CDR2: SGHRS, YFSETQ. CDR3 sequence reads: CASSFEGAFQIF. CDR3 nucleotide sequence: TGCGCCAGCAGCTTTGAGGGCGCTTTCCAGATCTTC. The whole variable domain, remainder taken from reference TRBV5-1 and TRBJ2-1, is KAGVTQTPRYLIKTRGQQVTLSCSPISGHRSVSWYQQTPGQGLQFLFEYFSETQRNKGNFPGRFSGRQFSNSRSEMNVSTLELGDSALYLCASSFEGAFQIFGPGTRLTVL.

The chain combines TRBV7-2 with TRBJ2-5; D is uncertain. The germline V gene has CDR1 SGHTA and CDR2 FQGNSA. The CDR3 consists of 11 residues. Deletions cut 5 bases from V and 5 bases from J, with 6 bases between. The CDR3 nucleotides read TGTGCCAGCAGCAAATGGGAGACCCAGTACTTC. The encoded protein is CASSKWETQYF.

The CDR3 protein is CASSRYGNTEAFF. The DNA of the CDR3 is TGTGCCAGCAGCCGCTATGGGAACACTGAAGCTTTCTTT. The chain carries TRBV9 and TRBJ1-1; no definite D call. Trimming removed 4 bases at V and 1 base at J, with 8 bases between. The CDR3 contains 13 residues. Germline CDR1 is SGDLS and CDR2 is YYNGEE.

The V gene is TRBV28, the J gene TRBJ2-1; D possibly corresponds to TRBD1 (6 bases). Germline CDR1 MDHEN, CDR2 SYDVKM. The V end lost 6 bases, the J end lost 6 bases, and 21 bases lay between the germline ends. CDR3 length equals 16 residues. CDR3 in DNA: TGTGCCAGCAGAGGTCCCTCGGGGACAAGACTCAATGAGCAGTTCTTC. This gives the protein CASRGPSGTRLNEQFF.

The chain couples TRBV7-2 to TRBJ2-5; a possible D gene is TRBD2 (6 bases). Germline CDR1 is SGHTA and CDR2 is FQGNSA. The CDR3 is 12 residues long. The ends were cut back, 6 bases at V and 4 bases at J, with 9 bases in the middle. CDR3 amino acids: CASSWGVETQYF. CDR3 coding DNA: TGTGCCAGCAGTTGGGGGGTAGAGACCCAGTACTTC.

DNA of the CDR3: TGTGCCTGGAGATTGGGACAGCGGTTGACGGACGAGCAGTACTTC. Translated: CAWRLGQRLTDEQYF. The V and J genes are TRBV30 and TRBJ2-7, with 7 bases matching TRBD1. With 3 bases clipped from V and 5 bases from J, the junction kept 13 bases outside the gene matches. The CDR3 spans 15 residues. CDR1 and CDR2 from the germline V gene are GTSNPN and SVGIG (reference sequence).

This clone was picked up a small number of times. The chain uses TRBV7-9 and TRBJ1-5; no clear D. Germline values: CDR1 SEHNR, CDR2 FQNEAQ (reference sequence). V was shortened by 0 bases and J by 4 bases, with 7 bases between the two germline ends. The CDR3 extends over 14 amino acids. The CDR3 DNA reads TGTGCCAGCAGCTTAGCAGGGAGGAATCAGCCCCAGCATTTT. This sequence encodes CASSLAGRNQPQHF.

The chain has TRBV5-1 and TRBJ2-3; TRBD2 agrees at 8 bases. V lost 4 bases, J lost 4 bases, and 23 bases stayed unmatched. The CDR3 runs to 20 residues. The germline V gene has CDR1 SGHRS and CDR2 YFSETQ. The CDR3 protein is CASSGGFSVREGRLADTQYF. CDR3 sequence (DNA): TGCGCCAGCAGCGGAGGGTTTTCGGTCCGGGAGGGCCGGTTGGCAGATACGCAGTATTTT.

About this clone itself: The same CDR3 is also encoded by other DNA sequences in this sample. The V and J genes are TRBV2 and TRBJ2-7, with D uncertain. The germline V and J ends were trimmed by 9 bases and 0 bases, with 9 bases remaining between them. The CDR3 length is 12 residues. Looked up from germline, CDR1 is SNHLY and CDR2 is FYNNEI. CDR3 region: CASLPGSYEQYF. For the CDR3, the DNA is TGTGCCAGTTTACCCGGCTCCTACGAGCAGTACTTC.

This chain links TRBV28 with TRBJ2-3; 7 bases align to TRBD2. J gave up 0 bases and V 8 bases, and 5 bases lay outside the gene matches. The germline V gene has CDR1 MDHEN and CDR2 SYDVKM. This CDR3 has 14 residues. CDR3 sequence: CASSRAGSTDTQYF. The DNA for the CDR3 is TGTGCCAGCTCAAGAGCGGGGAGCACAGATACGCAGTATTTT.

The V gene is TRBV9, the J gene TRBJ2-2; a weak D match, TRBD2 (6 bases). Germline V gene sequence: CDR1 SGDLS, CDR2 YYNGEE. V was pared by 4 bases and J by 5 bases, with 9 bases between. This CDR3 spans 13 amino acids. The CDR3 reads CASSSRETGELFF. The DNA of the CDR3 is TGTGCCAGCAGCTCACGGGAGACCGGGGAGCTGTTTTTT.

The chain couples TRBV7-2 to TRBJ2-3, with 10 bases identical to TRBD1. The V gene's germline CDR1 is SGHTA and CDR2 FQGNSA. This CDR3 comprises 17 residues. J lost 2 bases, V lost 0 bases, and 5 bases had no gene match. The CDR3 sequence: CASSLASGTGATDTQYF. The CDR3 DNA sequence: TGTGCCAGCAGCTTAGCGTCCGGGACAGGGGCCACAGATACGCAGTATTTT.

For this clone: At one end the junction does not follow the germline gene, possibly because of a read error. The chain combines TRBV12-5 with TRBJ2-1; 8 bases match TRBD2. The CDR3 is 16 residues long. The germline V gene has CDR1 LGHNT and CDR2 FRNRAP. The CDR3 here is CASGPGGGRSFNEQFF. In nucleotides, the CDR3 is TGTGCTAGTGGTCCCGGAGGCGGGAGGTCCTTCAATGAGCAGTTCTTC. Together with reference TRBV12-5 and TRBJ2-1, the CDR3 gives the full variable domain: DARVTQTPRHKVTEMGQEVTMRCQPILGHNTVFWYRQTMMQGLELLAYFRNRAPLDDSGMPKDRFSAEMPDATLATLKIQPSEPRDSAVYFCASGPGGGRSFNEQFFGPGTRLTVL.

This clone was recorded once. The gene calls are TRBV5-1 and TRBJ2-5, with D perhaps matching TRBD2 (5 bases). The germline V gene has CDR1 SGHRS and CDR2 YFSETQ. V was pared by 7 bases and J by 0 bases, with 19 bases between. CDR3 length: 16 amino acids. This chain's CDR3 is CASRYLGGPNQETQYF. The CDR3 bases are TGCGCCAGCCGCTACCTTGGAGGCCCCAACCAAGAGACCCAGTACTTC.

CDR3 nucleotides: TGCGCCAGCAGTGAGTCCGGTAGGGGGGCCTACGAGCAGTACTTC. This encodes CASSESGRGAYEQYF. V and J are TRBV10-2 and TRBJ2-7; possibly TRBD1 or TRBD2 for D (6 bases each). Trimming shortened V by 0 bases and J by 2 bases, and 11 bases separated the two germline ends. Germline V gene sequence: CDR1 WSHSY, CDR2 SAAADI. CDR3 size: 15 residues.